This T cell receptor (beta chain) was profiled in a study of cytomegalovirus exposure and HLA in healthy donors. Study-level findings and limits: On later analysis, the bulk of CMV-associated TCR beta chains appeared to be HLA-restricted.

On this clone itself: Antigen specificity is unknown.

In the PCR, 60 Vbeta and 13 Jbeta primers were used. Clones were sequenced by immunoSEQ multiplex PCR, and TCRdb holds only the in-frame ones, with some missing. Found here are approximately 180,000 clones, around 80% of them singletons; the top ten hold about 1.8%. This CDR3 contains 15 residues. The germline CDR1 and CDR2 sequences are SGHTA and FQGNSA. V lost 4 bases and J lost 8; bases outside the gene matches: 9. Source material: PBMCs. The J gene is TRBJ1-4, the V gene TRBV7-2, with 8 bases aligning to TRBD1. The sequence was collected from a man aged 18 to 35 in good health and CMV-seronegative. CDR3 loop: CASSYETGVGEKLFF. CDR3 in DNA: TGTGCCAGCAGCTACGAGACAGGGGTGGGAGAAAAACTGTTTTTT.